This T cell receptor (beta chain) was observed in a study of T cell changes during pregnancy in multiple sclerosis. Germline loops: CDR1 LNHDA, CDR2 SQIVND (reference sequence). Trimming shortened V by 3 bases and J by 8 bases, and 14 bases separated the two germline ends. The CDR3 extends over 14 amino acids. The table came from immunoSEQ multiplex PCR; TCRdb's copy has only in-frame clones and leaves some out. The data hold tens of thousands of clones, with roughly nine tenths observed a single time. The rearrangement uses TRBV19 and TRBJ2-1; weak D call: TRBD1 (6 bases). The source is a female donor in good health, enrolled as a control in a pregnancy study. The input for sequencing was CD4+ T cells from peripheral blood mononuclear cells, taken in the third trimester of pregnancy. The CDR3 region has the DNA TGTGCCAGTAGTATTAGTGACAGGTGGGATGAGCAGTTCTTC. Its translation: CASSISDRWDEQFF.